This T cell receptor (beta chain) was captured in a study of cytomegalovirus exposure and HLA in healthy donors. CDR3 length: 16 residues. V trimming: 5 bases; J trimming: 4 bases; junction bases outside the gene matches: 9. Germline V gives CDR1 SGHVS, CDR2 FNYEAQ. The donors belonged to the roughly 130-subject validation cohort, separate from the roughly 600-subject first cohort. Whole-study findings and limits: The listing of roughly 160 TCR beta chains classed them as cytomegalovirus-associated. TCR sequences were mostly rare, though some public TCRs occurred in many donors.

Measured with immunoSEQ multiplex PCR; TCRdb has only the in-frame clones, and not every one. Of tens of thousands of clones listed, almost 95% are singletons. To note about this clone: The antigen is not known.

The rearrangement links TRBV7-6 to TRBJ2-3; TRBD2 matches at 10 bases. The sample consisted of PBMCs. The TCR originated in a young man in good health and CMV-seropositive. DNA for the CDR3: TGTGCCAGCAGCCCGGGGGGTAGCGGGAGGTCAGATACGCAGTATTTT. This sequence encodes CASSPGGSGRSDTQYF.